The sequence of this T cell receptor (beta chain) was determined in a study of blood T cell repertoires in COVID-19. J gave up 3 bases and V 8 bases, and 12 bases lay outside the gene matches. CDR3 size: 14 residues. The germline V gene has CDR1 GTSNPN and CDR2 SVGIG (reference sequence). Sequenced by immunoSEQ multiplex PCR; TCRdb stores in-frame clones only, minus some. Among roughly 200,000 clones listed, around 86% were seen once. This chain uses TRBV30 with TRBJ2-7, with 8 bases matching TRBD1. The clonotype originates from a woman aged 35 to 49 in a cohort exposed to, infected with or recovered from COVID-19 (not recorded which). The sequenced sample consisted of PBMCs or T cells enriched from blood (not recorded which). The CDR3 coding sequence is TGTGCCGGAGGGGGACAGGAGATTTACTACGAGCAGTACTTC. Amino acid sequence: CAGGGQEIYYEQYF.